Listed here are 15 T cell receptor beta chains from one sample, sequenced in a study of blood T cell repertoires in COVID-19. Assay used: immunoSEQ multiplex PCR; TCRdb lists only in-frame clones, some missing. This sample yields some 110,000 clones, of which approximately 87% are seen a single time; approximately 8% belongs to the top ten. Sequencing was done on a sample of peripheral blood. These receptors all come from a man in his 70s who had recovered from COVID-19.

The chain joins TRBV9 to TRBJ2-7; D is perhaps TRBD1 (6 bases). The CDR3 has 18 amino acids. The V gene's germline CDR1 is SGDLS and CDR2 YYNGEE. V was trimmed by 0 bases and J by 5 bases, leaving 24 bases between them. Here the CDR3 DNA reads TGTGCCAGCAGCGTAGGGAGAAGGGGAGCAGGGGAAAGCCACGAGCAGTACTTC. As protein: CASSVGRRGAGESHEQYF.

The rearrangement links TRBV6-6 to TRBJ1-2; 12 bases align to TRBD1. This CDR3 spans 14 amino acids. V gave up 6 bases and J gave up 7 bases; unmatched junction bases: 6. CDR1 is MNHNY and CDR2 is SVGAGI in the germline V gene (reference sequence). Here the CDR3 reads CASRGGDRGLGYTF. As DNA, the CDR3 is TGTGCCAGCAGGGGCGGGGACAGGGGGCTTGGCTACACCTTC.

This clone was observed a handful of times. The chain links TRBV7-9 to TRBJ2-3, with D unresolved. This CDR3 has 12 amino acids. Germline loops: CDR1 SEHNR, CDR2 FQNEAQ (reference sequence). The V end lost 5 bases, the J end lost 6 bases, and 9 bases lay between the germline ends. CDR3 nucleotide sequence: TGTGCCAGCAGCCCCTACCGGGATACGCAGTATTTT. Protein sequence: CASSPYRDTQYF.

This clone has a single count. The chain employs TRBV5-6 and TRBJ2-1; 11 bases are a match to TRBD2. Germline CDR1 SGHDT, CDR2 YYEEEE. This CDR3 spans 17 amino acids. Unmatched junction bases numbered 8, after V lost 4 bases and J lost 2 bases. The CDR3 DNA is TGTGCCAGCAGCCTGGCTAGCGGGAGGCTAACCTACAATGAGCAGTTCTTC. Its translation: CASSLASGRLTYNEQFF.

This clone has only one observation. The genes are TRBV10-3 and TRBJ1-5; TRBD1 matches 8 bases. The CDR3 is 13 amino acids. Germline V gene data show CDR1 as ENHRY and CDR2 as SYGVKD. V was clipped by 6 bases and J by 7 bases; unmatched bases: 5. CDR3 in amino acids: CAISGQGEQPQHF. CDR3 DNA sequence: TGTGCCATCAGCGGACAGGGAGAGCAGCCCCAGCATTTT.

The chain links TRBV10-2 to TRBJ2-3; 7 bases agree with TRBD1. This CDR3 spans 14 amino acids. CDR1 is WSHSY, CDR2 SAAADI, per germline. V shed 6 bases and J 5 bases; nucleotides not matched to a gene: 8. This chain's CDR3 is CASRTGPAGDTQYF. The CDR3 DNA follows: TGCGCCAGCAGGACAGGGCCCGCTGGAGATACGCAGTATTTT.

This chain connects TRBV28 to TRBJ2-7; TRBD1 matches at 7 bases. Germline CDR1 reads MDHEN; CDR2 reads SYDVKM. V shed 5 bases and J 0 bases; nucleotides not matched to a gene: 4. The CDR3 extends over 14 amino acids. CDR3 loop: CASSIQGHSYEQYF. The CDR3, as DNA: TGTGCCAGCAGTATACAGGGGCACTCCTACGAGCAGTACTTC. Full variable domain (remainder filled in from reference TRBV28 and TRBJ2-7): DVKVTQSSRYLVKRTGEKVFLECVQDMDHENMFWYRQDPGLGLRLIYFSYDVKMKEKGDIPEGYSVSREKKERFSLILESASTNQTSMYLCASSIQGHSYEQYFGPGTRLTVT.

V usage is TRBV21-1 and J usage is TRBJ2-7; whether TRBD2, the table's D call, matches the DNA was not checked. TRBV21-1 is an annotated pseudogene. The CDR3 extends over 16 amino acids. Here the CDR3 DNA reads TGTGCCAGCAGCAAAGATCGTGGAGAAGAGGCCCTCGAGCAGTACTTC. It encodes CASSKDRGEEALEQYF.

This clone was recorded once. V and J are TRBV10-3 and TRBJ2-3; 9 nucleotides match TRBD2. With 3 bases clipped from V and 7 bases from J, the junction kept 14 bases outside the gene matches. The CDR3 runs to 17 residues. Germline-derived CDR1 and CDR2 are ENHRY and SYGVKD. The CDR3 nucleotides are TGTGCCATCAGTGACAGCGGGAGGACCTCCTCGGGAAATACGCAGTATTTT. As protein: CAISDSGRTSSGNTQYF.

CDR3 sequence: CASSLEGLVGDTQYF. The CDR3 DNA is TGCGCCAGCAGCTTGGAGGGACTAGTGGGTGATACGCAGTATTTT. The chain joins TRBV5-1 to TRBJ2-3; 8 nucleotides line up with TRBD2. The germline gives CDR1 SGHRS, CDR2 YFSETQ. The CDR3 length is 15 residues. The trim removed 0 bases at V and 6 bases at J, leaving 6 bases unmatched.

V and J are TRBV7-2 and TRBJ1-2, with TRBD1 matching 12 bases. In germline, CDR1 is SGHTA, CDR2 FQGNSA. Trimming cost V 4 bases and J 13 bases; bases outside gene matches: 16. CDR3 length: 16 amino acids. The CDR3 is CASSYAPVGTGGLGTF. The DNA of the CDR3 is TGTGCCAGCAGCTACGCCCCCGTCGGGACAGGGGGCCTAGGCACCTTC. The full variable domain, in which reference TRBV7-2 and TRBJ1-2 provide the parts outside the CDR3, is GAGVSQSPSNKVTEKGKDVELRCDPISGHTALYWYRQSLGQGLEFLIYFQGNSAPDKSGLPSDRFSAERTGGSVSTLTIQRTQQEDSAVYLCASSYAPVGTGGLGTFGSGTRLTVV.

This rearrangement joins TRBV5-8 to TRBJ2-1, with D perhaps TRBD2 (5 bases). The CDR3 sequence is 15 residues long. Germline CDR1 SGHTS, CDR2 YDEGEE. Trimming shortened V by 2 bases and J by 1 base, and 10 bases separated the two germline ends. The CDR3 here is CASSFHTGSYNEQFF. DNA for the CDR3: TGTGCCAGCAGCTTTCATACGGGGTCCTACAATGAGCAGTTCTTC.

V gene TRBV18 combines with J gene TRBJ1-5; D is uncertain. The CDR3 has 14 amino acids. CDR1 is KGHSH and CDR2 is LQKENI in the germline V gene. Trimming shortened V by 2 bases and J by 2 bases, and 7 bases separated the two germline ends. CDR3 sequence (DNA): TGTGCCAGCTCACCATCGGTAGGCAATCAGCCCCAGCATTTT. As protein: CASSPSVGNQPQHF.

The chain uses TRBV27 and TRBJ2-3; 7 bases fit TRBD2. The junction had 6 bases not matched to a gene; V was cut back by 2 bases and J by 1 base. The germline CDR1 and CDR2 sequences are MNHEY and SMNVEV (reference sequence). This CDR3 comprises 16 residues. The chain's CDR3 is CASSLAGEAGTDTQYF. The DNA for the CDR3 is TGTGCCAGCAGTTTAGCGGGAGAGGCTGGCACAGATACGCAGTATTTT.

This clone appeared once. This rearrangement joins TRBV2 to TRBJ1-5; TRBD1 might be the D (5 bases). CDR1 is SNHLY and CDR2 is FYNNEI in the germline V gene. The CDR3 totals 14 residues. Trimming left V 4 bases short and J 11 bases short, with 18 bases between. CDR3 residues: CASSGWNGAQAQHF. The CDR3 DNA reads as TGTGCCAGCAGTGGCTGGAATGGGGCCCAGGCCCAGCATTTT. Full variable domain (outside the CDR3, taken from reference TRBV2 and TRBJ1-5): EPEVTQTPSHQVTQMGQEVILRCVPISNHLYFYWYRQILGQKVEFLVSFYNNEISEKSEIFDDQFSVERPDGSNFTLKIRSTKLEDSAMYFCASSGWNGAQAQHFGDGTRLSIL.